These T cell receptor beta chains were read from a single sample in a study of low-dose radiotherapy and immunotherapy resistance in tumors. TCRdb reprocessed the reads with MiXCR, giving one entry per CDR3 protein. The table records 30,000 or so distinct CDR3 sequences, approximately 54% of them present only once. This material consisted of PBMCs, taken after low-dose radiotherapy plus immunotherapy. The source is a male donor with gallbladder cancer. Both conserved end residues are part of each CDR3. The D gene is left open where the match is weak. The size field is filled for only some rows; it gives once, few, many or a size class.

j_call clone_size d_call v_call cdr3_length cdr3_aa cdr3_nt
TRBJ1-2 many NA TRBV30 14 CAWSGEGISYGYTF TGTGCCTGGAGTGGGGAGGGGATATCCTATGGCTACACCTTC
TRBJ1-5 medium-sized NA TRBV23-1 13 CDRRRGSPQPQHF TGCGACCGCCGGAGGGGTTCCCCTCAGCCCCAGCATTTT
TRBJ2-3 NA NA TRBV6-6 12 CASSYSGDTQYF TGTGCCAGCAGTTACTCGGGAGATACGCAGTATTTT
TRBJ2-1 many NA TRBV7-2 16 CASSLVARGSYNEQFF TGTGCCAGCAGCTTAGTGGCCCGGGGATCCTACAATGAGCAGTTCTTC
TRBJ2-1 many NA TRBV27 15 CASSLSRSSYNEQFF TGTGCCAGCAGTTTATCACGGAGCTCCTACAATGAGCAGTTCTTC
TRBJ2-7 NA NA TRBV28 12 CASMAKSDEQYF TGTGCCAGCATGGCTAAATCCGACGAGCAGTACTTC
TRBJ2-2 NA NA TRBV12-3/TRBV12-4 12 CASSPQGGELFF TGTGCCAGCAGTCCACAGGGTGGGGAGCTGTTTTTT
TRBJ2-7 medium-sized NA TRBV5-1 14 CASSFQGGSYEQYF TGCGCCAGCAGCTTCCAGGGGGGGTCCTACGAGCAGTACTTC
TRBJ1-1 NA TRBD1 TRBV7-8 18 CASSLNADRGLMNTEAFF TGTGCCAGCAGCTTAAACGCCGACAGGGGGCTAATGAACACTGAAGCTTTCTTT
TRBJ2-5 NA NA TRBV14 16 CASSQSLGTVLETQYF TGTGCCAGCAGCCAAAGTCTCGGGACTGTATTGGAGACCCAGTACTTC
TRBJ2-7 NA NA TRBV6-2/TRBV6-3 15 CASSERGIYSYEQYF TGTGCCAGCAGTGAAAGGGGGATCTACTCCTACGAGCAGTACTTC
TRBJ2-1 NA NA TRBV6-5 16 CASTRRTTWGNNEQFF TGTGCCAGTACAAGACGGACCACTTGGGGTAATAATGAGCAGTTCTTC
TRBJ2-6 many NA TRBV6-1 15 CASSEASAGANVLTF TGTGCCAGCAGTGAAGCTTCGGCTGGGGCCAACGTCCTGACTTTC
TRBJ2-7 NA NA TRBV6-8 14 CASRRATENYEQYF TGTGCCAGCAGACGAGCCACAGAGAACTACGAGCAGTACTTC
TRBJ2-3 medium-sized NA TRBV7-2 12 CASSTARDTQYF TGTGCCAGCAGCACAGCCCGGGATACGCAGTATTTT
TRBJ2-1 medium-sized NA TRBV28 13 CASKTARQRTQFF TGTGCCAGCAAAACAGCCAGACAGAGAACGCAGTTCTTC
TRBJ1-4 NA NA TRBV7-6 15 CASSSEPGRNEKLFF TGTGCCAGCAGCTCAGAACCGGGACGCAATGAAAAACTGTTTTTT
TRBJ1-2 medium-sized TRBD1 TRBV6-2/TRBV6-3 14 CASSYATGEAGYTF TGTGCCAGCAGTTACGCCACAGGGGAGGCTGGCTACACCTTC
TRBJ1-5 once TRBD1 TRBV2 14 CASRQGIVGQPQHF TGTGCCAGCAGACAGGGGATTGTCGGTCAGCCCCAGCATTTT
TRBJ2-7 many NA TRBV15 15 CATSRDGASHYEQYF TGTGCCACCAGCAGAGACGGGGCCAGTCACTACGAGCAGTACTTC
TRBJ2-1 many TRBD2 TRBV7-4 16 CASSPGLAGSLNEQFF TGTGCCAGCAGCCCGGGACTAGCGGGGTCTCTAAATGAGCAGTTCTTC
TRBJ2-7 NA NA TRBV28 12 CASNSGVGAQYF TGTGCCAGCAACTCGGGAGTAGGGGCGCAGTACTTC
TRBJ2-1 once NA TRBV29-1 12 CSVMPTHGEQFF TGCAGCGTTATGCCCACACACGGTGAGCAGTTCTTC
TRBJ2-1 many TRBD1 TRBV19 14 CASTRTGGGNEQFF TGTGCCAGTACCCGGACAGGGGGCGGCAATGAGCAGTTCTTC
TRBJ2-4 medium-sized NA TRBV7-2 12 CASSLGGDIQYF TGTGCCAGCAGCTTGGGGGGCGACATTCAGTACTTC
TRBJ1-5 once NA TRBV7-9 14 CASSPQGYNQPQHF TGTGCCAGCAGCCCCCAGGGATACAATCAGCCCCAGCATTTT
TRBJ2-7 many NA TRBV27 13 CASRQTVSYEQYF TGTGCCAGCAGACAGACAGTCTCCTACGAGCAGTACTTC
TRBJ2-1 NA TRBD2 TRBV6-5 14 CASSYTSGTIEQFF TGTGCCAGCAGTTACACCTCCGGGACTATCGAGCAGTTCTTC
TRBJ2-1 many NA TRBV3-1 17 CASSPHHTGRMGGVQFF TGTGCCAGCAGCCCGCACCACACAGGGAGAATGGGGGGGGTGCAGTTCTTC
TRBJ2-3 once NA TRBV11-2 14 CASSLRRGADTQYF TGTGCCAGCAGCTTGCGCAGGGGAGCAGATACGCAGTATTTT
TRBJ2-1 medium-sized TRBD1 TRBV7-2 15 CASSTRDRAYNEQFF TGTGCCAGCAGCACCCGGGACAGGGCCTACAATGAGCAGTTCTTC
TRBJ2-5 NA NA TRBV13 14 CASSRRQVGETQYF TGTGCCAGCAGCAGAAGACAGGTCGGAGAGACCCAGTACTTC
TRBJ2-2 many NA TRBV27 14 CASSLIDEAGELFF TGTGCCAGCAGTTTAATAGATGAGGCCGGGGAGCTGTTTTTT
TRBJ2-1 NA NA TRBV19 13 CASSIPRAGEQFF TGTGCCAGTAGTATTCCGCGGGCTGGGGAGCAGTTCTTC
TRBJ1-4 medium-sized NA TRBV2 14 CASSEAKGTPRSFF TGTGCCAGCAGTGAAGCGAAAGGGACGCCGCGAAGCTTTTTT
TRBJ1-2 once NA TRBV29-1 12 CSVEGAGYGYTF TGCAGCGTTGAAGGGGCAGGGTATGGCTACACCTTC
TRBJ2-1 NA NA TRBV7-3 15 CASSPSAGSDNEQFF TGTGCCAGCAGCCCCTCGGCGGGGTCGGACAATGAGCAGTTCTTC
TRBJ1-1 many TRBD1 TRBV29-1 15 CSVGSTGGMNTEAFF TGCAGCGTTGGATCGACAGGGGGAATGAACACTGAAGCTTTCTTT
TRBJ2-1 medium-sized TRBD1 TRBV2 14 CASTNWDRDNEQFF TGTGCCAGCACAAACTGGGACAGGGACAATGAGCAGTTCTTC
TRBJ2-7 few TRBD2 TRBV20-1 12 CSLTSGRAEQYF TGCAGTCTGACTAGCGGGAGGGCTGAGCAGTACTTC
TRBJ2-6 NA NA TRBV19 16 CASTPRGGSGANVLTF TGTGCCAGTACCCCGCGTGGAGGATCTGGGGCCAACGTCCTGACTTTC
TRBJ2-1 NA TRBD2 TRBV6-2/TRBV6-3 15 CASSYGTSGGNEQFF TGTGCCAGCAGTTACGGGACTAGCGGGGGCAATGAGCAGTTCTTC
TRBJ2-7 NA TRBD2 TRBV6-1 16 CASSEAAGTSAYEQYF TGTGCCAGCAGTGAAGCTGCCGGGACTAGCGCCTACGAGCAGTACTTC
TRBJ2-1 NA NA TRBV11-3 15 CASSLGTQGYNEQFF TGTGCCAGCAGCTTAGGGACCCAGGGTTACAATGAGCAGTTCTTC
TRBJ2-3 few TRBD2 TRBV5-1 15 CASRYLAGLTDTQYF TGCGCCAGCAGATATCTAGCGGGGCTCACAGATACGCAGTATTTT